The 19 T cell receptor beta chains in this list originate from one sample, sequenced in a study of T cells after yellow fever vaccination. TCRdb recomputed calls from the 5' RACE reads with MiXCR, one row per CDR3 protein. The table shows some 420,000 distinct CDR3 sequences, with 18% occurring only once. Specimen: PBMCs, collected before the yellow fever booster vaccination. The source is a man between 18 and 35 years old who received the YFV17D yellow fever vaccine.

The sample holds a few counts of this clonotype. The chain employs TRBV7-2 and TRBJ1-5; no firm D call. CDR3 size: 14 residues. V was clipped by 4 bases and J by 0 bases, with 7 bases between them. From germline, CDR1 is SGHTA and CDR2 FQGNSA. The CDR3 loop reads CASSSGYSNQPQHF. Written as DNA, the CDR3 is TGTGCCAGCAGCTCCGGTTATAGCAATCAGCCCCAGCATTTT.

The chain carries TRBV9 and TRBJ2-1; the D gene could be TRBD1 or TRBD2 (5 bases each). Germline assignment: CDR1 SGDLS and CDR2 YYNGEE. This CDR3 comprises 14 residues. The ends were cut back, 3 bases at V and 5 bases at J, with 12 bases in the middle. Here the CDR3 DNA reads TGTGCCAGCAGCGCCGGGACGGGAAACAATGAGCAGTTCTTC. Translating gives CASSAGTGNNEQFF.

This clonotype was detected only a few times. V usage is TRBV12-3 or TRBV12-4 and J usage is TRBJ1-1; 7 bases line up with TRBD1. V dropped 9 bases and J dropped 4; count of bases not matched to a gene: 14. The length of the CDR3 is 15 residues. CDR3 amino acids: CASTPLDRLFTEAFF. Here the CDR3 DNA reads TGTGCCAGTACCCCCCTGGACAGGCTTTTCACTGAAGCTTTCTTT.

V and J are TRBV7-9 and TRBJ2-7, with D possibly being TRBD1 or TRBD2 (5 bases each). Trimming took off 1 base at V and 4 bases at J, with 11 bases between the two ends. CDR3 length: 14 residues. CDR1 is SEHNR, CDR2 FQNEAQ, per germline (reference sequence). The CDR3 DNA follows: TGTGCCAGCAGCTTAGGGGACGGAAATTACGAGCAGTACGTC. It is translated as CASSLGDGNYEQYV.

This clonotype was counted a few times. This chain connects TRBV29-1 to TRBJ2-1; 7 nucleotides match TRBD2. The CDR3 sequence is 14 residues long. CDR1 and CDR2 from the germline V gene are SQVTM and ANQGSEA. The V segment lost 7 bases and the J segment 2 bases; nucleotides outside the gene matches: 8. In DNA, the CDR3 is TGCAGCGGGGGCACTAGCGCCGCCTACAATGAGCAGTTCTTC. Translating it yields CSGGTSAAYNEQFF.

The genes are TRBV20-1 and TRBJ1-2; a weak D match, TRBD1 (6 bases). The CDR3 loop spans 13 amino acids. V gave up 0 bases and J gave up 5 bases, with 10 bases separating them. Germline lookup yields CDR1 DFQATT and CDR2 SNEGSKA (reference sequence). DNA of the CDR3: TGCAGTGCTAGAGAAGGACAGATTTATGGCTACACCTTC. It codes for CSAREGQIYGYTF.

The chain combines TRBV10-2 with TRBJ2-1; D is perhaps TRBD2 (5 bases). The length of the CDR3 is 13 residues. Germline V lookup: CDR1 WSHSY, CDR2 SAAADI. V was clipped by 4 bases and J by 9 bases, with 13 bases between them. The DNA for the CDR3 is TGCGCCAGCAGTGTGAACACGGGGAGTGAGCAGTTCTTC. Protein product: CASSVNTGSEQFF.

CDR3 residues: CASSFTGHEQYF. Here the CDR3 DNA reads TGTGCCAGCAGCTTTACAGGTCACGAGCAGTACTTC. The V and J genes are TRBV5-5 and TRBJ2-7; D might be TRBD1 (5 bases). Germline V gene lookup returns CDR1 SGHKS and CDR2 YYEKEE (reference sequence). With 2 bases removed from V and 5 bases from J, the gap between germline ends came to 8 bases. This CDR3 has 12 residues.

This clonotype has only a few counts. V and J are TRBV6-5 and TRBJ1-6; TRBD1 is a possible D gene (5 bases). The CDR3 length is 15 residues. The germline V and J ends were trimmed by 6 bases and 10 bases, with 19 bases remaining between them. Germline V gives CDR1 MNHEY, CDR2 SVGAGI. This chain's CDR3 is CASRRHGGASSPLHF. The CDR3 coding sequence is TGTGCCAGCAGACGCCATGGTGGGGCATCCTCACCCCTCCACTTT.

The V gene is TRBV5-1, the J gene TRBJ2-1; D not certain. From germline, CDR1 is SGHRS and CDR2 YFSETQ. The V end lost 5 bases, the J end lost 5 bases, and 17 bases lay between the germline ends. This CDR3 is 15 amino acids long. The DNA for the CDR3 is TGCGCCAGCAGTATTCCGCTCGTACTGAACAATGAGCAGTTCTTC. This gives the protein CASSIPLVLNNEQFF.

The chain combines TRBV12-3 or TRBV12-4 with TRBJ2-3; D may be TRBD2 (5 bases). V shed 5 bases and J shed 2 bases, with 11 bases lying between them. The CDR3 length is 14 residues. Here the CDR3 reads CASSPDFLTDTQYF. In nucleotides, the CDR3 is TGTGCCAGCAGTCCGGACTTTCTCACAGATACGCAGTATTTT.

This clonotype was counted a few times. The chain combines TRBV7-2 with TRBJ2-7, with 13 bases identical to TRBD2. CDR1 is SGHTA and CDR2 is FQGNSA in the germline V gene. J lost 2 bases, V lost 4 bases, and 11 bases had no gene match. This CDR3 contains 18 residues. CDR3 residues: CASSSRTSGGLYAYEQYF. In DNA, the CDR3 is TGTGCCAGCAGCTCTCGGACTAGCGGGGGCCTGTATGCCTACGAGCAGTACTTC.

The rearrangement uses TRBV7-9 and TRBJ2-6, with 9 bases identical to TRBD2. The CDR3 consists of 20 residues. The germline V gene has CDR1 SEHNR and CDR2 FQNEAQ (reference sequence). J lost 0 bases, V lost 5 bases, and 14 bases had no gene match. Written as DNA, the CDR3 is TGTGCCAGCAGCCCCCGGCTAGCGGGGACCCCTATCTCTGGGGCCAACGTCCTGACTTTC. Residues: CASSPRLAGTPISGANVLTF.

The genes are TRBV20-1 and TRBJ1-1; no clear D gene. Trimming cost V 0 bases and J 2 bases, with 10 bases left between them. The V gene's germline CDR1 is DFQATT and CDR2 SNEGSKA (reference sequence). The CDR3 is 14 residues long. The CDR3 DNA reads TGCAGTGCTAGAGATCAGGCAGTCAACACTGAAGCTTTCTTT. Translated: CSARDQAVNTEAFF.

The chain carries TRBV28 and TRBJ1-4; possibly TRBD1 for D (5 bases). Trimming stripped 8 bases from V and 0 bases from J, with 16 bases between. This CDR3 comprises 16 residues. Germline CDR1 is MDHEN and CDR2 is SYDVKM. The CDR3 sequence: CASGDPGSATNEKLFF. The CDR3 DNA reads TGTGCCAGCGGGGACCCGGGAAGCGCAACTAATGAAAAACTGTTTTTT.

This sequence joins TRBV7-3 and TRBJ2-1, with no clear D. The CDR3 runs 14 residues. V gave up 0 bases and J gave up 5 bases, with 8 bases separating them. Germline V gives CDR1 SGHTA, CDR2 FQGTGA. CDR3: CASSLTVNNNEQFF. In DNA, the CDR3 is TGTGCCAGCAGCTTAACGGTCAACAACAATGAGCAGTTCTTC.

This clonotype has just a few counts. The gene calls are TRBV5-1 and TRBJ2-5; TRBD1 matches at 9 bases. J lost 5 bases, V lost 4 bases, and 6 bases had no gene match. Germline CDR1 and CDR2: SGHRS and YFSETQ. The CDR3 runs to 14 residues. CDR3 residues: CASSAQGAGETQYF. The CDR3 bases are TGCGCCAGCAGCGCACAGGGGGCCGGGGAGACCCAGTACTTC.

This clonotype was counted only a few times. The rearrangement links TRBV4-3 to TRBJ2-3, with D tentatively TRBD2 (6 bases). The germline gives CDR1 LGHNA, CDR2 YSLEER. The CDR3 is made up of 15 amino acids. V lost 0 bases and J 4 bases, leaving 11 bases between the germline ends. The CDR3 DNA follows: TGCGCCAGCAGCCAAGATACGGGGGTTTCAGATACGCAGTATTTT. As protein: CASSQDTGVSDTQYF.

This clonotype appeared a few times. The chain uses TRBV28 and TRBJ1-1, with D tentatively TRBD1 (5 bases). Looked up from germline, CDR1 is MDHEN and CDR2 is SYDVKM. V lost 1 base, J lost 10 bases, and 13 bases lay in between. The CDR3 contains 13 residues. CDR3 in amino acids: CASSLFMGVVAFF. The DNA of the CDR3 is TGTGCCAGCAGTTTATTTATGGGGGTCGTAGCTTTCTTT.